The present TCR beta chain was sequenced within a study of vaccination and CD4 T cells after COVID-19. Study-level information: Overlapping peptides covering the spike proteins of SARS-CoV-2, HCoV-NL63, HCoV-OC43 and HCoV-229E were added to stimulate cells. As a positive control, some control cultures were given a CEFX pool, while others were given an HIV-1 Nef pool or no peptide.

Documented treatment: approximately 11-day PBMC culture with coronavirus spike peptide pools or control peptides (ViraFEST assay). PBMCs, plated at roughly 2 million per well, were grown in the presence of 10 IU/ml IL-2 and around 10 ug/ml peptide pools. Half the medium was exchanged for fresh IL-2 medium on days 3 and 7. Worth noting for this clonotype: What it binds is unknown.

The CDR3 extends over 16 amino acids. Germline V CDR1 and CDR2: MNHEY, SVGAGI. V gave up 0 bases and J gave up 2 bases; unmatched junction bases: 4. Sequencing of cultured CD4+ T cell DNA used the Oncomine TCR Beta short-read assay. TCRdb re-analysed the PCR reads in MiXCR, keeping a single row per CDR3 protein. The table includes 11,000 to 15,000 distinct CDR3 sequences, 30% to 35% detected once. The receptor was derived from a human donor who had recovered from COVID-19. This rearrangement joins TRBV6-5 to TRBJ1-3, with 7 bases lining up with TRBD1. The source material was CD4+ T cells from blood, cultured in vitro, sampled after SARS-CoV-2 vaccination. The CDR3 is CASSYSYGQAGNTIYF. Written as DNA, the CDR3 is TGTGCCAGCAGTTACTCGTACGGACAGGCTGGAAACACCATATATTTT.